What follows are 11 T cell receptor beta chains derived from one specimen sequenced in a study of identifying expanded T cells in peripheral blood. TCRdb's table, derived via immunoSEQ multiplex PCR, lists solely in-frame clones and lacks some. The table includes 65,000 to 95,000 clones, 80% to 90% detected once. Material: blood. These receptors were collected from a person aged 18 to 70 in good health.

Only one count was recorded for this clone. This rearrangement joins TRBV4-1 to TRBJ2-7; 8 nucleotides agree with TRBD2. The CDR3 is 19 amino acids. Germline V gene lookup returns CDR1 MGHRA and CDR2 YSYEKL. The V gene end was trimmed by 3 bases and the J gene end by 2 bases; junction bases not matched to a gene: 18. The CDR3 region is CASSHPRPGRTSTAYEQYF. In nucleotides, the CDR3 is TGCGCCAGCAGCCACCCCCGACCAGGGAGGACTAGCACCGCCTACGAGCAGTACTTC.

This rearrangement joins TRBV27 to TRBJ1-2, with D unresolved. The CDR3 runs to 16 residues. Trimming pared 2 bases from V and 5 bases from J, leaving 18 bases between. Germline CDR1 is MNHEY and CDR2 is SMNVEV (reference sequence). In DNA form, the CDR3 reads TGTGCCAGCAGTTTAAGGGCCCCGAGAGGTGGTTATGGCTACACCTTC. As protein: CASSLRAPRGGYGYTF.

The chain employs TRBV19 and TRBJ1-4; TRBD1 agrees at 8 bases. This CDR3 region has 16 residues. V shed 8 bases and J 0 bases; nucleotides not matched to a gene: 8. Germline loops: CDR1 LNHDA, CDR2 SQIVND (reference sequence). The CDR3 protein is CASYDRGAPTNEKLFF. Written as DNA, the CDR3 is TGTGCCAGTTACGACAGGGGAGCTCCAACTAATGAAAAACTGTTTTTT.

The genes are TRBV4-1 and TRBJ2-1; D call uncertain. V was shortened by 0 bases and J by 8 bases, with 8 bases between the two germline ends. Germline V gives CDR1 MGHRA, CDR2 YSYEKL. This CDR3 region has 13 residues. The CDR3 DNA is TGCGCCAGCAGCCAAGAGGCGTGGGATGAGCAGTTCTTC. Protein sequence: CASSQEAWDEQFF.

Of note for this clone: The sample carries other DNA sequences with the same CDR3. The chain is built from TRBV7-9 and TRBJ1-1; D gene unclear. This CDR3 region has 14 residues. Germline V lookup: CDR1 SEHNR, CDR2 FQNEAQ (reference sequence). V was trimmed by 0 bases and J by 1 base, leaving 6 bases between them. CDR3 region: CASSLALQNTEAFF. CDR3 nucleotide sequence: TGTGCCAGCAGCTTAGCGTTACAGAACACTGAAGCTTTCTTT.

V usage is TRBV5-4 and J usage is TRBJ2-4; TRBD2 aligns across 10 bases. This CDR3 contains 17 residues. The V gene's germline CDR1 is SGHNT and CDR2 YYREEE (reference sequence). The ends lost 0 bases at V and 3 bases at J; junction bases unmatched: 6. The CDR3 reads CASSLVALAGVKNIQYF. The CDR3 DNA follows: TGTGCCAGCAGCTTGGTTGCCCTAGCGGGAGTCAAAAACATTCAGTACTTC. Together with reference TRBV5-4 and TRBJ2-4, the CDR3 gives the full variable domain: ETGVTQSPTHLIKTRGQQVTLRCSSQSGHNTVSWYQQALGQGPQFIFQYYREEENGRGNFPPRFSGLQFPNYSSELNVNALELDDSALYLCASSLVALAGVKNIQYFGAGTRLSVL.

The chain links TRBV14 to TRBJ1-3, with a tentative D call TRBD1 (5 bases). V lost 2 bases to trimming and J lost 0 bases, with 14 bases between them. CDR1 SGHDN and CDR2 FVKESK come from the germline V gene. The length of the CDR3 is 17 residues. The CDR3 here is CASSQSRAKDSGNTIYF. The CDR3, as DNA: TGTGCCAGCAGCCAATCCAGGGCAAAAGACTCTGGAAACACCATATATTTT. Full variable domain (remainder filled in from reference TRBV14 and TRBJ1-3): EAGVTQFPSHSVIEKGQTVTLRCDPISGHDNLYWYRRVMGKEIKFLLHFVKESKQDESGMPNNRFLAERTGGTYSTLKVQPAELEDSGVYFCASSQSRAKDSGNTIYFGEGSWLTVV.

CDR3 coding DNA: TGCGCCAGCAGCCCTGGTGAGGGTCAAGGCTACACCTTC. Amino acid sequence: CASSPGEGQGYTF. The V call is TRBV5-1, the J call TRBJ1-2; D is unresolved. The germline V and J ends were trimmed by 4 bases and 8 bases, with 15 bases remaining between them. The CDR3 is 13 amino acids. Germline CDR1 SGHRS, CDR2 YFSETQ.

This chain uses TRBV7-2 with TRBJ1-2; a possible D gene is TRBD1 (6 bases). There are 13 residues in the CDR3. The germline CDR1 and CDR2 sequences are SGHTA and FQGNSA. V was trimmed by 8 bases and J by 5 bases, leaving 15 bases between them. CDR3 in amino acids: CASSFGGRYGYTF. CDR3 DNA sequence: TGTGCCAGCTCCTTCGGGGGCAGGTATGGCTACACCTTC.

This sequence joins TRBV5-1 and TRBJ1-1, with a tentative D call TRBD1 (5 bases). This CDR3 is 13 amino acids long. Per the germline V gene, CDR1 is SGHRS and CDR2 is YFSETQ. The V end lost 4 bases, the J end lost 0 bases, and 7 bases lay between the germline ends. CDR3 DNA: TGCGCCAGCAGCCAGGACATGAACACTGAAGCTTTCTTT. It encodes CASSQDMNTEAFF.

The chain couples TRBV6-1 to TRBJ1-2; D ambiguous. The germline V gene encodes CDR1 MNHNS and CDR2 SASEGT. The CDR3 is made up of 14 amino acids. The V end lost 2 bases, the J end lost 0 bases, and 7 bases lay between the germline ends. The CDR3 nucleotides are TGTGCCAGCAGTGAAACCCCGGCTAACTATGGCTACACCTTC. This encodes CASSETPANYGYTF.